These 6 T cell receptor beta chains were sequenced from one sample in a study of shared clonotypes between healthy human individuals. Generated by immunoSEQ multiplex PCR, the TCRdb table keeps only in-frame clones and is missing some. The data contain roughly 2.6 million clones, just over 90% of them seen just once; the ten biggest clones take up more than 0.12%. What was sequenced was naive CD4+ T cells sorted from blood. Indicated subset: CD45RA+ positively selected. Receptor source: a man between 18 and 29 years old in good health.

This clone was observed once. This specimen includes other DNA sequences encoding the same CDR3. The chain is built from TRBV5-4 and TRBJ2-5; D is unresolved. CDR1 and CDR2 from the germline V gene are SGHNT and YYREEE (reference sequence). Trimming removed 2 bases at V and 1 base at J, with 6 bases between. The CDR3 has 13 amino acids. The chain's CDR3 is CASSFRVQETQYF. The CDR3 nucleotides read TGTGCCAGCAGCTTTAGGGTCCAAGAGACCCAGTACTTC. The entire variable domain, with the rest obtained from reference TRBV5-4 and TRBJ2-5, is as follows: ETGVTQSPTHLIKTRGQQVTLRCSSQSGHNTVSWYQQALGQGPQFIFQYYREEENGRGNFPPRFSGLQFPNYSSELNVNALELDDSALYLCASSFRVQETQYFGPGTRLLVL.

This chain connects TRBV6-6 to TRBJ1-1; no definite D call. This CDR3 has 12 residues. V was clipped by 0 bases and J by 9 bases, with 8 bases between them. Germline V gives CDR1 MNHNY, CDR2 SVGAGI (reference sequence). CDR3 DNA: TGTGCCAGCAGTTACTCGATCCACCAAGCTTTCTTT. It yields the protein CASSYSIHQAFF.

V usage is TRBV9 and J usage is TRBJ1-2; D gene uncertain. Trimming left V 4 bases short and J 8 bases short, with 21 bases between. This CDR3 comprises 15 residues. Per germline, CDR1 SGDLS and CDR2 YYNGEE. This CDR3 reads CASSPRGGDPYGYTF. Here the CDR3 DNA reads TGTGCCAGCAGCCCCCGAGGCGGGGATCCATACGGCTACACCTTC.

DNA for the CDR3: TGTGCCAGCAGAGTTCCCGGCGGCGGCACTGAAGCTTTCTTT. Translation gives CASRVPGGGTEAFF. This rearrangement joins TRBV7-2 to TRBJ1-1; unclear D gene. There are 14 residues in the CDR3. Trimming stripped 6 bases from V and 4 bases from J, with 15 bases between. Germline CDR1 SGHTA, CDR2 FQGNSA. The variable domain in full, completed from reference TRBV7-2 and TRBJ1-1, reads GAGVSQSPSNKVTEKGKDVELRCDPISGHTALYWYRQSLGQGLEFLIYFQGNSAPDKSGLPSDRFSAERTGGSVSTLTIQRTQQEDSAVYLCASRVPGGGTEAFFGQGTRLTVV.

The chain combines TRBV4-1 with TRBJ2-5; D call uncertain. The CDR3 totals 14 residues. V was cut by 2 bases and J by 1 base, with 8 bases left in between. The V gene's germline CDR1 is MGHRA and CDR2 YSYEKL. DNA for the CDR3: TGCGCCAGCAGCCAACCGGCCAGCCAAGAGACCCAGTACTTC. Encoded protein: CASSQPASQETQYF.

V and J are TRBV6-6 and TRBJ1-3; 11 bases agree with TRBD1. After removal of 2 bases from V and 2 bases from J, the junction contained 2 bases not matched to a gene. CDR1 is MNHNY, CDR2 SVGAGI, per germline (reference sequence). The CDR3 spans 16 residues. CDR3: CASSYRGQGAGNTIYF. The DNA for the CDR3 is TGTGCCAGCAGTTACCGGGGACAGGGGGCTGGAAACACCATATATTTT.